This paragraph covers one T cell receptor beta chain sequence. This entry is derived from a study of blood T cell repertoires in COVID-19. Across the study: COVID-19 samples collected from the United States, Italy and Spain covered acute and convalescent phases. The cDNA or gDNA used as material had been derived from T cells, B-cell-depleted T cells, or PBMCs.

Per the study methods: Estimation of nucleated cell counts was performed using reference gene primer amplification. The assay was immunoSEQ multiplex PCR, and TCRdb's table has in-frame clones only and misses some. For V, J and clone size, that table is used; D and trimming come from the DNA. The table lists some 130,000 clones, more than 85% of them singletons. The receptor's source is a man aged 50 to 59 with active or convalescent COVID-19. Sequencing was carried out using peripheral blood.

The CDR3, as DNA: TGTGCCAGCAGCTCCCCAGGGGGCCAGCCCCAGCATTTT. It yields the protein CASSSPGGQPQHF. The V and J genes are TRBV7-6 and TRBJ1-5; 8 bases fit TRBD1. Trimming at V came to 4 bases and at J to 7 bases, leaving 3 bases not matched to a gene. The germline gives CDR1 SGHVS, CDR2 FNYEAQ. The length of the CDR3 is 13 residues.